This note documents a single T cell receptor (beta chain) sequence. Generated by immunoSEQ multiplex PCR, the TCRdb table keeps only in-frame clones and is missing some. The sample carries about 70,000 clones, roughly 96% recorded once. The sample originates from a study of technical replicates of blood from several donors. The CDR3 has 18 residues. V trimming: 2 bases; J trimming: 2 bases; junction bases outside the gene matches: 11. CDR1 and CDR2 (germline): MNHEY, SMNVEV (reference sequence). Sequencing was done on a sample of T cells isolated from PBMCs. The receptor was derived from a human donor in good health. The chain recombines TRBV27 with TRBJ2-7, with 11 bases matching TRBD2. The CDR3 spells CASSLGLAGGAGTYEQYF. CDR3 bases: TGTGCCAGCAGTTTAGGACTAGCGGGCGGGGCGGGAACCTACGAGCAGTACTTC.